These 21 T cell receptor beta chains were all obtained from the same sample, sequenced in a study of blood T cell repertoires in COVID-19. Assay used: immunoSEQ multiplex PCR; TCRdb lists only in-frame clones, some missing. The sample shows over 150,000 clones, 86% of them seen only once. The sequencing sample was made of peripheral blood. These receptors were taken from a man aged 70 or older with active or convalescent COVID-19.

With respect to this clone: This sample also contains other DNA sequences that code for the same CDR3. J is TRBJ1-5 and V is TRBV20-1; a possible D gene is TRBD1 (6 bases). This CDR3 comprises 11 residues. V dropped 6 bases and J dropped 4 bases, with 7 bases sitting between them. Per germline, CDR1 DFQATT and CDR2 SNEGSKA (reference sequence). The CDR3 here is CSARGNQPQHF. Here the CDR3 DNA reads TGCAGTGCGAGGGGGAATCAGCCCCAGCATTTT.

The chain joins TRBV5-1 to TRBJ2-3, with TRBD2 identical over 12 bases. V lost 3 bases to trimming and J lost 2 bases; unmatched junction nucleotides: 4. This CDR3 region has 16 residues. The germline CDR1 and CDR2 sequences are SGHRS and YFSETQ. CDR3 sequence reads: CASSSRTSGITDTQYF. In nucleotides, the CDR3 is TGCGCCAGCAGCTCCCGGACTAGCGGGATCACAGATACGCAGTATTTT. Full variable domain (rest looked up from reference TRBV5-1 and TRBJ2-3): KAGVTQTPRYLIKTRGQQVTLSCSPISGHRSVSWYQQTPGQGLQFLFEYFSETQRNKGNFPGRFSGRQFSNSRSEMNVSTLELGDSALYLCASSSRTSGITDTQYFGPGTRLTVL.

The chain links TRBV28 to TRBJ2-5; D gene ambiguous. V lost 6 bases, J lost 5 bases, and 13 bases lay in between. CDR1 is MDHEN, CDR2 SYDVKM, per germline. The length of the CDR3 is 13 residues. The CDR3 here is CASRRDLPETQYF. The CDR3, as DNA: TGTGCCAGCAGGCGAGATCTACCGGAGACCCAGTACTTC.

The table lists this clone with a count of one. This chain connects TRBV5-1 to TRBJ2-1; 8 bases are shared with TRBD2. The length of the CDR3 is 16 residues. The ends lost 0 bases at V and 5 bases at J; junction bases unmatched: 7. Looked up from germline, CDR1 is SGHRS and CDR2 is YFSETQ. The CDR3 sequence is CASSLEPGGPHNEQFF. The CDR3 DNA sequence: TGCGCCAGCAGCTTGGAACCGGGGGGGCCTCACAATGAGCAGTTCTTC.

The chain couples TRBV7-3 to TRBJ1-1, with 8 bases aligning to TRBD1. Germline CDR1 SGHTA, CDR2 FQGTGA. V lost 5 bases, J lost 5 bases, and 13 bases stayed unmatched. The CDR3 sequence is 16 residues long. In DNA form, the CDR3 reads TGTGCCAGCAGCCAAAATCCAACAGGGGGACGTACTGAAGCTTTCTTT. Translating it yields CASSQNPTGGRTEAFF.

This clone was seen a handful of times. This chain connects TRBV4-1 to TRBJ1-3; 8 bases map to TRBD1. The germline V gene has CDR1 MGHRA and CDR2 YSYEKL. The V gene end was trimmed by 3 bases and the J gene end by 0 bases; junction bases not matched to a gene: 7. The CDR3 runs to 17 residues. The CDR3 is CASSHGRGQSSGNTIYF. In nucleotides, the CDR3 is TGCGCCAGCAGCCACGGCAGGGGGCAAAGCTCTGGAAACACCATATATTTT.

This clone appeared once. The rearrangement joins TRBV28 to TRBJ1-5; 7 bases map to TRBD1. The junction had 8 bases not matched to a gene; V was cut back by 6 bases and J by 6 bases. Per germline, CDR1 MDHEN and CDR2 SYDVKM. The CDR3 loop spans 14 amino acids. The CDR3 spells CASSPGQASQPQHF. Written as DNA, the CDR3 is TGTGCCAGCAGCCCAGGACAGGCCAGTCAGCCCCAGCATTTT.

DNA of the CDR3: TGTGCCAGCAGGAACCGGGGGAATGAGGACTATGGCTACACCTTC. This translates into CASRNRGNEDYGYTF. V gene TRBV9 combines with J gene TRBJ1-2, with a tentative D call TRBD1 (5 bases). Per the germline V gene, CDR1 is SGDLS and CDR2 is YYNGEE. The CDR3 runs to 15 residues. V shed 5 bases and J shed 3 bases, with 17 bases lying between them. Filled out from reference TRBV9 and TRBJ1-2, the complete variable domain reads DSGVTQTPKHLITATGQRVTLRCSPRSGDLSVYWYQQSLDQGLQFLIQYYNGEERAKGNILERFSAQQFPDLHSELNLSSLELGDSALYFCASRNRGNEDYGYTFGSGTRLTVV.

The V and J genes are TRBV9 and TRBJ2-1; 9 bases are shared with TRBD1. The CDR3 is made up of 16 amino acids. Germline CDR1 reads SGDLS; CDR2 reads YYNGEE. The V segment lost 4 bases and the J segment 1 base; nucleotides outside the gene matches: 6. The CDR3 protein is CASSMLTGGSYNEQFF. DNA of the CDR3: TGTGCCAGCAGCATGCTGACAGGGGGATCCTACAATGAGCAGTTCTTC. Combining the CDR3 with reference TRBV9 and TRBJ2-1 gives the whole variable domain DSGVTQTPKHLITATGQRVTLRCSPRSGDLSVYWYQQSLDQGLQFLIQYYNGEERAKGNILERFSAQQFPDLHSELNLSSLELGDSALYFCASSMLTGGSYNEQFFGPGTRLTVL.

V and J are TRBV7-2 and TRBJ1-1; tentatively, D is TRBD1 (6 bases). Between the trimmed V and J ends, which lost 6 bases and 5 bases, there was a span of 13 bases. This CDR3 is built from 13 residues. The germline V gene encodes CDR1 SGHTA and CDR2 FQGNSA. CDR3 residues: CASSRAQGTEAFF. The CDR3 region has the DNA TGTGCCAGCAGTCGGGCCCAGGGGACTGAAGCTTTCTTT.

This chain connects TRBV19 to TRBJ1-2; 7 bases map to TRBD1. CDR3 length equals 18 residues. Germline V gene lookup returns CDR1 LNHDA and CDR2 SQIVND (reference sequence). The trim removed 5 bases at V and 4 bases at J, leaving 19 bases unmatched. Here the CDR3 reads CASSPDRPYSLSGYGYTF. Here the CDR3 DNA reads TGTGCCAGTAGTCCGGACAGGCCCTACTCCCTATCGGGCTATGGCTACACCTTC.

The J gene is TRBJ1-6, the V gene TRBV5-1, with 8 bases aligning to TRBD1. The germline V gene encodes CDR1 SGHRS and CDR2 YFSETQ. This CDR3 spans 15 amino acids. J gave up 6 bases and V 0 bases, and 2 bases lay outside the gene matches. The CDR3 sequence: CASSLEDRGNSPLHF. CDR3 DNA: TGCGCCAGCAGCTTGGAAGACAGGGGTAATTCACCCCTCCACTTT.

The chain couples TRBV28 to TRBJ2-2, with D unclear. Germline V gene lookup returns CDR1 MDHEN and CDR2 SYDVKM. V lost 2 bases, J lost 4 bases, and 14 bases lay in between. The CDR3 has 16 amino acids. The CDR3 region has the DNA TGTGCCAGCAGTTTACTTACGAGACTGACCACCGGGGAGCTGTTTTTT. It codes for CASSLLTRLTTGELFF.

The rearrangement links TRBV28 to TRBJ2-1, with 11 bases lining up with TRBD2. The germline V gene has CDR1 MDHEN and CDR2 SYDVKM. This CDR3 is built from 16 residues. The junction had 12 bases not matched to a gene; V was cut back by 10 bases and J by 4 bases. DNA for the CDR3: TGTGCCACTTCTGTACTAGCGGGAGACGGTTACAATGAGCAGTTCTTC. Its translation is CATSVLAGDGYNEQFF.

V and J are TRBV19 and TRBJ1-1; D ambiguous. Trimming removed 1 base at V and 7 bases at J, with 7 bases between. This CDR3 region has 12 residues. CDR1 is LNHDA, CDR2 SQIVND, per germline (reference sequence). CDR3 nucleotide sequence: TGTGCCAGTAGTATAGGGGCTATTGAAGCTTTCTTT. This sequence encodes CASSIGAIEAFF.

CDR3 region: CASSRPRVRPQETQYF. CDR3 nucleotide sequence: TGTGCCAGCAGTCGCCCCCGCGTGAGGCCACAAGAGACCCAGTACTTC. The V call is TRBV7-8, the J call TRBJ2-5; D call uncertain. The CDR3 length is 16 residues. Germline CDR1 and CDR2: SGHVS and FQNEAQ. Between the trimmed V and J ends, which lost 6 bases and 2 bases, there was a span of 19 bases.

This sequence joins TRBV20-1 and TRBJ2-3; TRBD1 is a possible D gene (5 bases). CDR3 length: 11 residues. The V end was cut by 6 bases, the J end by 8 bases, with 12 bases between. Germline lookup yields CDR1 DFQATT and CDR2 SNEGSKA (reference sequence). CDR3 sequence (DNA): TGCAGTGCCGAGACCCAGGGTACGCAGTATTTT. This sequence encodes CSAETQGTQYF.

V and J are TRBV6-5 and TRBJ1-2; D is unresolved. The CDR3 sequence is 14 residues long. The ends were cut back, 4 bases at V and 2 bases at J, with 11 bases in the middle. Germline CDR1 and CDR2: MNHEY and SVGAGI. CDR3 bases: TGTGCCAGCAGTTTACATCAGGAAAACTATGGCTACACCTTC. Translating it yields CASSLHQENYGYTF.

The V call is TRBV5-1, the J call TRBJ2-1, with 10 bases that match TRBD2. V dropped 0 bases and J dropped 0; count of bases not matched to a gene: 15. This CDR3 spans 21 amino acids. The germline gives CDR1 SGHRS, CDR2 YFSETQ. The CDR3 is CASSLALSSGSISGSYNEQFF. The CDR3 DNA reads TGCGCCAGCAGCTTGGCCCTCTCTAGCGGGAGTATTAGCGGCTCCTACAATGAGCAGTTCTTC.

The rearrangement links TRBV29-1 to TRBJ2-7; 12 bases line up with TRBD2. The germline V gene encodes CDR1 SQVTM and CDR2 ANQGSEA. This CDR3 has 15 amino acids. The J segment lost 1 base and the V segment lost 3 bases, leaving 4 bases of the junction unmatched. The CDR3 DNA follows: TGCAGCGTTGACGGGCTAGCGGGAGGGTCCTACGAGCAGTACTTC. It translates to CSVDGLAGGSYEQYF.

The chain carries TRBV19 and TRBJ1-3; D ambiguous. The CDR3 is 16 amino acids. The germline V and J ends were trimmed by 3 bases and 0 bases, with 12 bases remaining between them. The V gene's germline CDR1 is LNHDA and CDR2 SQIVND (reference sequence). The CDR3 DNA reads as TGTGCCAGTAGTATGACCCGGAGCATCTCTGGAAACACCATATATTTT. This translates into CASSMTRSISGNTIYF.